This TCR beta chain was profiled in a study of PD-L1 blockade in urothelial cancer. Study information: Patients commenced atezolizumab around 2014, and it was given at 1,200 mg intravenously every 3 weeks. Blood was subjected to analysis at 3 weeks (second dose) and 6 weeks following treatment start. Blood gave a median 141,255 T cells.

Patients yielded 1 to 8 samples each, pretreatment and on-treatment. Germline-derived CDR1 and CDR2 are KGHSH and LQKENI. The ends lost 4 bases at V and 0 bases at J; junction bases unmatched: 4. The CDR3 has 16 residues. The protocol was immunoSEQ multiplex PCR, while the TCRdb copy is restricted to in-frame clones and leaves out a portion. The table lists tens of thousands of clones, over 70% of them singletons. The sequence was collected from a man in his sixties or seventies with urothelial cancer. Sequences were derived from PBMCs, sampled around atezolizumab (anti-PD-L1) treatment. The chain carries TRBV18 and TRBJ2-2; 8 bases are shared with TRBD1. For the CDR3, the DNA is TGTGCCAGCTCACTGACAGGGGACCCGAACACCGGGGAGCTGTTTTTT. Amino acids: CASSLTGDPNTGELFF.